The 10 T cell receptor beta chains given below trace back to one sample, sequenced in a study of T cells expressing NK-cell markers (dated by TCRdb to 2018 to 2021). Library construction relied on 5' RACE. This sample was sequenced with an Illumina HiSeq 2000. TCRdb reprocessed the raw reads; every CDR3 protein sequence is a single record, and DNA is not supplied. The table held for this sample gives some 450,000 distinct CDR3 sequences. The ten most abundant clones make up under 7.5% of the sample. The specimen was blood T cells: a sorted CD56 or NKG2C T cell subset, CD4+ or CD8+ T cells, or bulk PBMC T cells (not recorded which). The receptors shown here come from a woman aged 18-70 years in good health.

The gene calls are TRBV29-1 and TRBJ2-1. This CDR3 contains 13 residues. Germline V gene data show CDR1 as SQVTM and CDR2 as ANQGSEA. CDR3 amino acids: CSVTTLYGDEQFF.

The chain is built from TRBV29-1 and TRBJ2-1; the D call from TCRdb, TRBD1, cannot be confirmed without DNA. The CDR3 has 16 amino acids. CDR1 and CDR2 (germline): SQVTM, ANQGSEA. The CDR3 is CSPGPRTGCAYNEQFF.

This chain uses TRBV29-1 with TRBJ1-3. Per the germline V gene, CDR1 is SQVTM and CDR2 is ANQGSEA. The CDR3 has 11 residues. Here the CDR3 reads CSANSGNTIYF.

This chain uses TRBV5-1 with TRBJ2-5. Germline lookup yields CDR1 SGHRS and CDR2 YFSETQ. This CDR3 is 15 amino acids long. The CDR3 region is CASSLEYSYQETQYF.

This rearrangement joins TRBV6-5 to TRBJ2-3. This CDR3 has 14 residues. CDR1 is MNHEY and CDR2 is SVGAGI in the germline V gene. The CDR3 here is CASSYSRSTDTQYF.

This chain links TRBV11-2 with TRBJ2-1; as DNA is missing, the TRBD2 call by TCRdb cannot be tested. The CDR3 has 15 residues. Germline loops: CDR1 SGHAT, CDR2 FQNNGV. The CDR3 region is CASSLVSPSYNEQFF.

The rearrangement joins TRBV4-2 to TRBJ2-2; TCRdb designates TRBD2, a call that cannot be tested without DNA. CDR1 and CDR2 from the germline V gene are LGHNA and YNFKEQ. This CDR3 comprises 16 residues. The chain's CDR3 is CASSQDLAGDAGELFF.

This rearrangement joins TRBV12-3 or TRBV12-4 to TRBJ2-1; the D gene TCRdb calls, TRBD1, cannot be checked with no DNA. The CDR3 sequence is 12 residues long. The CDR3 sequence is CASRPGANEQFF.

This chain joins TRBV20-1 and TRBJ1-1. CDR3 length: 11 residues. Germline CDR1 is DFQATT and CDR2 is SNEGSKA (reference sequence). The CDR3 loop is CSATTHSEAFF.

V is TRBV9 and J is TRBJ2-3; TCRdb calls TRBD2, which cannot be checked without DNA. This CDR3 is 16 amino acids long. Germline assignment: CDR1 SGDLS and CDR2 YYNGEE. CDR3 amino acids: CASSPSGGAGTDTQYF. The whole variable domain, filled in from reference TRBV9 and TRBJ2-3, reads DSGVTQTPKHLITATGQRVTLRCSPRSGDLSVYWYQQSLDQGLQFLIQYYNGEERAKGNILERFSAQQFPDLHSELNLSSLELGDSALYFCASSPSGGAGTDTQYFGPGTRLTVL.